This T cell receptor (beta chain) was documented in a study of blood T cell repertoires in COVID-19. In germline, CDR1 is KGHSH, CDR2 LQKENI. CDR3 length: 14 amino acids. The V and J ends lost 2 bases and 6 bases respectively, with 13 bases between them. The data were produced by immunoSEQ multiplex PCR, yet TCRdb's version contains in-frame clones alone and is incomplete. The data show some 220,000 clones, with around nine tenths seen just once and about 12% held by the top ten. V gene TRBV18 combines with J gene TRBJ1-1; D gene uncertain. The sequenced sample was peripheral blood. The origin of this receptor is a woman aged 18-30 years who had recovered from COVID-19. DNA of the CDR3: TGTGCCAGCTCACCAGGGAGGGAGCGCCCTGAAGCTTTCTTT. This gives the protein CASSPGRERPEAFF.